One and the same sample provided the 3 T cell receptor beta chains below, sequenced in a study of cytomegalovirus exposure and HLA in healthy donors. The PCR was carried out with 60 Vbeta primers and 13 Jbeta primers. Profiling relied on immunoSEQ multiplex PCR, and the TCRdb table lists in-frame clones only, not all of them. The sample has tens of thousands of clones, about 73% seen once. The material sequenced was PBMCs. The receptors were sampled from a woman in her twenties or thirties in good health and CMV-seronegative.

This clone was observed a few times. This chain connects TRBV7-9 to TRBJ2-2; D not certain. Germline V lookup: CDR1 SEHNR, CDR2 FQNEAQ (reference sequence). The CDR3 length is 12 residues. V dropped 4 bases and J dropped 7 bases, with 7 bases sitting between them. The CDR3, as DNA: TGTGCCAGCAGCTCTGAGGTCGGGGAGCTGTTTTTT. The encoded protein is CASSSEVGELFF.

This clone has a handful of counts. The chain couples TRBV27 to TRBJ2-1; 7 positions match TRBD2. Germline V gives CDR1 MNHEY, CDR2 SMNVEV (reference sequence). The junction had 3 bases not matched to a gene; V was cut back by 3 bases and J by 4 bases. This CDR3 contains 14 residues. The CDR3 is CASSFGGRYNEQFF. The CDR3 bases are TGTGCCAGCAGTTTTGGCGGGAGATACAATGAGCAGTTCTTC.

The J gene is TRBJ2-5, the V gene TRBV4-3, with D uncertain. The tail of the sequence fits TRBJ2-7 better, so the J call may be wrong. There are 13 residues in the CDR3. Per germline, CDR1 LGHNA and CDR2 YSLEER. The CDR3 DNA reads as TGCGCCAGCAGCCAAGATAGTTATTACGAGCAGTACTTC. Amino acid sequence: CASSQDSYYEQYF.